The source of this TCR beta chain is a study of cytomegalovirus exposure and HLA in healthy donors. Study observations and caveats: Later analysis demonstrated an association between a missense DCLRE1C variant and TCR beta V- and J-gene trimming.

Germline V gene sequence: CDR1 SGHTA, CDR2 FQGTGA. This CDR3 is 13 amino acids long. The trim removed 5 bases at V and 6 bases at J, leaving 4 bases unmatched. This clone was found a few times. Its matching antigen is unknown. The study ran its PCR with 60 Vbeta and 13 Jbeta primers. TCRdb's copy holds only in-frame clones and misses some; the assay was immunoSEQ multiplex PCR. Of some 170,000 clones listed, around 81% are singletons. The receptor was isolated from a woman aged 18-29 years in good health and CMV-seropositive. The rearrangement joins TRBV7-3 to TRBJ2-1; 7 bases map to TRBD2. The source material was PBMCs. The CDR3 DNA follows: TGTGCCAGCAGCCGGACTAGTATCAATGAGCAGTTCTTC. This encodes CASSRTSINEQFF.